Presented here are 15 T cell receptor beta chains from one specimen sequenced in a study of spatial heterogeneity in lung cancer. The time point here: sample taken at primary tumor resection. Whole RNA obtained from tumor, nontumor lung or frozen PBMC underwent sequencing without sorting. TCRdb re-called the 5' RACE reads through MiXCR, storing one row per CDR3 protein. This sample has 10,000 or so distinct CDR3 sequences, with 4.5% to 7% found just once. Sample: PBMCs, taken at surgery. The receptors were gathered from a male donor with early-stage non-small cell lung cancer.

In this sample, this clonotype turned up many times. This rearrangement joins TRBV3-1 to TRBJ2-7; tentative D call: TRBD1 (6 bases). This CDR3 has 14 residues. The V gene lost 5 bases and the J gene lost 2 bases, with 13 bases spanning the gap. Germline V gives CDR1 LGHDT, CDR2 YNNKEL (reference sequence). The CDR3 DNA is TGTGCCAGCAGCGACAGGACTCTTACCTACGAGCAGTACTTC. The encoded protein is CASSDRTLTYEQYF.

The sample holds many counts of this clonotype. J is TRBJ2-7 and V is TRBV29-1, with D possibly TRBD1 on 5 matching bases. CDR3 size: 15 residues. Germline values: CDR1 SQVTM, CDR2 ANQGSEA. V dropped 6 bases and J dropped 7 bases, with 25 bases sitting between them. CDR3 sequence (DNA): TGCAGCGTGGTTTCTCTCCAGGGATCTCCATTGGAGCAGTACTTC. Translating gives CSVVSLQGSPLEQYF.

This clonotype was detected ten times or more. This sequence joins TRBV12-3 or TRBV12-4 and TRBJ2-7; 10 positions agree with TRBD1. The CDR3 sequence is 15 residues long. V lost 4 bases to trimming and J lost 3 bases; unmatched junction nucleotides: 6. Here the CDR3 DNA reads TGTGCCAGCAGTTCAGGACAGGGGGGTCTCTACGAGCAGTACTTC. It translates to CASSSGQGGLYEQYF.

This clonotype was seen many times. The rearrangement uses TRBV5-1 and TRBJ1-1; the D is unclear. V was trimmed by 0 bases and J by 4 bases, leaving 10 bases between them. The CDR3 is 14 residues long. Looked up from germline, CDR1 is SGHRS and CDR2 is YFSETQ. The CDR3 region is CASSLGVTVTEAFF. CDR3 in DNA: TGCGCCAGCAGCTTGGGGGTCACGGTCACTGAAGCTTTCTTT. The whole variable domain, filled in from reference TRBV5-1 and TRBJ1-1, reads KAGVTQTPRYLIKTRGQQVTLSCSPISGHRSVSWYQQTPGQGLQFLFEYFSETQRNKGNFPGRFSGRQFSNSRSEMNVSTLELGDSALYLCASSLGVTVTEAFFGQGTRLTVV.

This clonotype came up many times. The chain has TRBV20-1 and TRBJ2-7; the D call may be TRBD1 or TRBD2 (5 bases each). V lost 5 bases and J lost 1, with 12 bases in between. CDR1 is DFQATT and CDR2 is SNEGSKA in the germline V gene (reference sequence). CDR3 length: 13 residues. DNA for the CDR3: TGCAGTGCTGATCGGGACGGGTCCTACGAGCAGTACTTC. Its protein is CSADRDGSYEQYF.

This clonotype was observed a few times. The rearrangement links TRBV28 to TRBJ2-7; maybe TRBD1 (6 bases). Trimming removed 7 bases from V and 3 bases from J, with 19 bases in between. CDR1 is MDHEN and CDR2 is SYDVKM in the germline V gene. The CDR3 totals 15 residues. The CDR3 loop reads CASTSAGQLDYEQYF. The CDR3 DNA reads as TGTGCCAGCACCTCGGCCGGACAGCTTGACTACGAGCAGTACTTC. Looking up the rest from reference TRBV28 and TRBJ2-7 gives the full variable domain: DVKVTQSSRYLVKRTGEKVFLECVQDMDHENMFWYRQDPGLGLRLIYFSYDVKMKEKGDIPEGYSVSREKKERFSLILESASTNQTSMYLCASTSAGQLDYEQYFGPGTRLTVT.

This clonotype has ten or more counts. V usage is TRBV7-2 and J usage is TRBJ1-6; 7 bases line up with TRBD1. V trimming: 0 bases; J trimming: 7 bases; junction bases outside the gene matches: 6. The CDR3 has 16 amino acids. The V gene's germline CDR1 is SGHTA and CDR2 FQGNSA. This CDR3 reads CASSLAFGQANSPLHF. The CDR3 DNA follows: TGTGCCAGCAGCTTAGCTTTCGGACAGGCAAATTCACCCCTCCACTTT.

This chain connects TRBV7-6 to TRBJ2-1; 9 bases are a match to TRBD2. The CDR3 length is 14 residues. Germline CDR1 SGHVS, CDR2 FNYEAQ. J was trimmed by 8 bases and V by 7 bases; bases with no gene match: 9. CDR3 DNA: TGTGCCAGCACCTCTTTGGCGGGAGGGGATGAGCAGTTCTTC. It encodes CASTSLAGGDEQFF.

By proportion, this clonotype is medium-sized. V is TRBV19 and J is TRBJ2-7; D is possibly TRBD1 or TRBD2 (5 bases each). Trimming left V 6 bases short and J 0 bases short, with 12 bases between. The CDR3 extends over 14 amino acids. Germline CDR1 and CDR2: LNHDA and SQIVND (reference sequence). The CDR3: CASSGTGSSYEQYF. The DNA for the CDR3 is TGTGCCAGTAGCGGGACGGGGAGCTCCTACGAGCAGTACTTC.

CDR3 coding DNA: TGTGCCAGCAGTACCTTCCTGCACACCGGGGAGCTGTTTTTT. It codes for CASSTFLHTGELFF. J is TRBJ2-2 and V is TRBV28; D ambiguous. Germline CDR1 and CDR2: MDHEN and SYDVKM. V dropped 5 bases and J dropped 3 bases, with 10 bases sitting between them. This CDR3 region has 14 residues.

This clonotype is classed as medium-sized. V usage is TRBV4-2 and J usage is TRBJ1-2; 8 positions agree with TRBD1. Germline trimming cut 4 bases from V and 5 bases from J; bases unmatched to any gene: 9. The CDR3 has 15 amino acids. In germline, CDR1 is LGHNA, CDR2 YNFKEQ. The DNA for the CDR3 is TGTGCCAGCAGCCGGGAACAGGGGGATAAGTATGGCTACACCTTC. Encoded protein: CASSREQGDKYGYTF.

J is TRBJ2-1 and V is TRBV18, with TRBD1 matching 7 bases. CDR3 length: 13 amino acids. The germline V gene has CDR1 KGHSH and CDR2 LQKENI. V lost 4 bases to trimming and J lost 8 bases; unmatched junction nucleotides: 5. In DNA form, the CDR3 reads TGTGCCAGCTCACAGGGGGCTGGGTATGAGCAGTTCTTC. This sequence encodes CASSQGAGYEQFF.

This clonotype was found many times. The CDR3: CASSPSGTEQETQYF. CDR3 nucleotides: TGCGCCAGCAGCCCCTCCGGCACAGAACAAGAGACCCAGTACTTC. This chain uses TRBV5-1 with TRBJ2-5; D is undetermined. The CDR3 sequence is 15 residues long. CDR1 and CDR2 (germline): SGHRS, YFSETQ. Trimming shortened V by 4 bases and J by 2 bases, and 15 bases separated the two germline ends.

Turning to this clonotype: Given a much more abundant clone one base away, this may be a read error. This sequence joins TRBV18 and TRBJ1-4, with no clear D. This CDR3 comprises 15 residues. The germline gives CDR1 KGHSH, CDR2 LQKENI. V lost 3 bases to trimming and J lost 7 bases, with 15 bases between them. CDR3: CASSPTARQGEKLFF. In DNA, the CDR3 is TGTGCCAGCTCACCGACCGCTAGACAAGGTGAAAAACTGTTTTTT.

At least ten counts were recorded for this clonotype. This rearrangement joins TRBV30 to TRBJ2-2, with a weak D call TRBD2 (5 bases). Trimming removed 8 bases at V and 6 bases at J, with 19 bases between. Germline CDR1 is GTSNPN and CDR2 is SVGIG (reference sequence). This CDR3 comprises 14 residues. DNA for the CDR3: TGTGCCATAATCCCCGGGGAGCTTCCCGGGGAGCTGTTTTTT. Its protein is CAIIPGELPGELFF.